The sequence of this T cell receptor beta chain was determined in a study of T-cell memory formation after mild COVID-19. Study information: In these data, TCR clusters were largely donor specific.

This CDR3 region has 13 residues. Germline trimming cut 5 bases from V and 5 bases from J; bases unmatched to any gene: 5. Study-wide points: Some SARS-CoV-2-responding clones were already detected in memory before infection.

TCRdb reprocessed the 5' RACE reads via MiXCR and lists one record per CDR3 protein. The profile shows over 150,000 distinct CDR3 sequences, approximately 18% of them singletons. As to this clonotype: What it binds is unknown.

This receptor was obtained from a young man who had mild COVID-19 (a few samples of this study predate the infection). Cell type and time point are not known. Sequencing was performed on PBMCs or a T cell subset sorted from them (not recorded which). The chain employs TRBV12-3 or TRBV12-4 and TRBJ2-5; 7 nucleotides line up with TRBD1. The CDR3 DNA sequence: TGTGCCAGCAGTACAGGGGCCGGGGAGACCCAGTACTTC. Amino acids: CASSTGAGETQYF.